This passage covers 18 T cell receptor beta chains from one sample sequenced in a study of blood T cell repertoires in COVID-19. TCRdb's table, derived via immunoSEQ multiplex PCR, lists solely in-frame clones and lacks some. The data show about 140,000 clones, around 76% seen once. The sequenced sample was peripheral blood. These receptor sequences come from an older man with acute or convalescent COVID-19.

The chain links TRBV7-3 to TRBJ2-1; D might be TRBD2 (7 bases). This CDR3 spans 13 amino acids. V lost 3 bases to trimming and J lost 8 bases, with 11 bases between them. Germline V gives CDR1 SGHTA, CDR2 FQGTGA. The DNA of the CDR3 is TGTGCCAGCAGCTTTCGGGGGGCGGATGAGCAGTTCTTC. It encodes CASSFRGADEQFF.

The chain recombines TRBV4-1 with TRBJ2-3; a possible D gene is TRBD1 (6 bases). Trimming stripped 0 bases from V and 0 bases from J, with 19 bases between. Germline CDR1 and CDR2: MGHRA and YSYEKL. The CDR3 consists of 19 residues. The CDR3 coding sequence is TGCGCCAGCAGCCAAGATTTCCAGGGGCTACCTTCTAGCACAGATACGCAGTATTTT. This codes for CASSQDFQGLPSSTDTQYF.

The rearrangement uses TRBV2 and TRBJ1-4; tentatively, D is TRBD1 (5 bases). CDR3 length: 14 residues. From germline, CDR1 is SNHLY and CDR2 FYNNEI. The V end was cut by 5 bases, the J end by 5 bases, with 12 bases between. CDR3 residues: CASSRDLLNEKLFF. CDR3 coding DNA: TGTGCCAGCAGTCGGGACTTACTCAATGAAAAACTGTTTTTT. The variable domain in full, completed from reference TRBV2 and TRBJ1-4, reads EPEVTQTPSHQVTQMGQEVILRCVPISNHLYFYWYRQILGQKVEFLVSFYNNEISEKSEIFDDQFSVERPDGSNFTLKIRSTKLEDSAMYFCASSRDLLNEKLFFGSGTQLSVL.

The rearrangement uses TRBV6-4 and TRBJ2-2; possible D gene TRBD1, 5 bases. The ends were cut back, 4 bases at V and 0 bases at J, with 6 bases in the middle. CDR3 length: 14 amino acids. Germline lookup yields CDR1 MRHNA and CDR2 SNTAGT. CDR3 loop: CASSVRANTGELFF. The CDR3 coding sequence is TGTGCCAGCAGTGTCAGGGCGAACACCGGGGAGCTGTTTTTT.

The chain has TRBV7-2 and TRBJ2-7; D is undetermined. V lost 2 bases and J 4 bases, leaving 6 bases between the germline ends. CDR1 and CDR2 from the germline V gene are SGHTA and FQGNSA. CDR3 length: 12 amino acids. The CDR3 DNA sequence: TGTGCCAGCAGCTTATCTCAGTACGAGCAGTACTTC. This encodes CASSLSQYEQYF.

The chain has TRBV5-1 and TRBJ2-7; D is possibly TRBD2 (7 bases). The CDR3 spans 13 residues. Germline V gene lookup returns CDR1 SGHRS and CDR2 YFSETQ. Trimming cost V 4 bases and J 7 bases, with 15 bases left between them. CDR3 residues: CASSAGAIGEQYF. CDR3 nucleotide sequence: TGCGCCAGCAGCGCGGGGGCTATTGGGGAGCAGTACTTC.

This chain connects TRBV3-1 (or the pseudogene TRBV3-2) to TRBJ2-5; 8 bases map to TRBD1. V shed 3 bases and J 4 bases; nucleotides not matched to a gene: 10. The CDR3 length is 16 residues. The germline CDR1 and CDR2 sequences are LGHDT and YNNKEL (reference sequence). The CDR3 DNA follows: TGTGCCAGCAGCCACAGACAGGGGCCCAGCACAGAGACCCAGTACTTC. This translates into CASSHRQGPSTETQYF.

The chain has TRBV12-2 and TRBJ2-5; TRBD2 is the table's D call and was not checked against the DNA. TRBV12-2 is classified as a pseudogene. This CDR3 contains 17 residues. CDR3 in DNA: TGTGCAAGTCGCCCCCGGACTAGCGGGATCTTGGGAGAGACCCAGTACTTC. Protein product: CASRPRTSGILGETQYF.

This clone was observed a handful of times. The V call is TRBV6-5, the J call TRBJ1-6, with TRBD1 matching 9 bases. The CDR3 extends over 13 amino acids. Germline CDR1 and CDR2: MNHEY and SVGAGI. The junction had 1 base not matched to a gene; V was cut back by 5 bases and J by 8 bases. In DNA form, the CDR3 reads TGTGCCAGCAGTCACAGGGGGCATTCACCCCTCCACTTT. This codes for CASSHRGHSPLHF.

This clone came up a few times. The V call is TRBV11-2, the J call TRBJ1-2; D perhaps matches TRBD1 (5 bases). The CDR3 has 15 residues. Trimming took 1 base from V and 1 from J, leaving 10 bases between them. Germline values: CDR1 SGHAT, CDR2 FQNNGV. In nucleotides, the CDR3 is TGTGCCAGCAGCTTAGCAGGGATACTTAACTATGGCTACACCTTC. It encodes CASSLAGILNYGYTF.

This chain uses TRBV6-2 or TRBV6-3 with TRBJ2-3; 7 bases are a match to TRBD1. The CDR3 has 15 amino acids. J lost 7 bases, V lost 4 bases, and 11 bases had no gene match. Germline V gene lookup returns CDR1 MNHEY and CDR2 SVGEGT. CDR3: CASSSPRTGNYTQYF. For the CDR3, the DNA is TGTGCCAGCAGTTCCCCAAGGACAGGCAACTATACGCAGTATTTT.

The J gene is TRBJ1-3, the V gene TRBV6-5; no definite D call. The CDR3 sequence is 16 residues long. Germline loops: CDR1 MNHEY, CDR2 SVGAGI. V was shortened by 0 bases and J by 3 bases, with 12 bases between the two germline ends. Written as DNA, the CDR3 is TGTGCCAGCAGTTACTCGCTGTTCAACAGTGGAAACACCATATATTTT. It specifies CASSYSLFNSGNTIYF.

This clone was picked up one time. This rearrangement joins TRBV9 to TRBJ2-1, with TRBD2 matching 8 bases. CDR3 length: 13 residues. Germline V gives CDR1 SGDLS, CDR2 YYNGEE. V gave up 0 bases and J gave up 9 bases; unmatched junction bases: 2. CDR3 protein: CASSVAGGGEQFF. The CDR3 nucleotides are TGTGCCAGCAGCGTAGCGGGAGGGGGTGAGCAGTTCTTC.

V gene TRBV3-1 (or the pseudogene TRBV3-2) combines with J gene TRBJ1-6; 9 bases fit TRBD1. This CDR3 spans 15 amino acids. The V gene end was trimmed by 6 bases and the J gene end by 5 bases; junction bases not matched to a gene: 5. Germline CDR1 LGHDT, CDR2 YNNKEL (reference sequence). CDR3: CASRLQGANNSPLHF. The CDR3 coding sequence is TGTGCCAGCAGACTACAGGGGGCGAATAATTCACCCCTCCACTTT.

CDR3 sequence reads: CASSEGTISETQYF. The CDR3 bases are TGCGCCAGCAGCGAAGGGACTATCTCGGAGACCCAGTACTTC. V and J are TRBV5-1 and TRBJ2-5, with 7 bases identical to TRBD2. The CDR3 runs to 14 residues. Germline assignment: CDR1 SGHRS and CDR2 YFSETQ. Trimming at V came to 4 bases and at J to 5 bases, leaving 8 bases not matched to a gene.

This chain links TRBV20-1 with TRBJ2-3; unclear D gene. CDR1 and CDR2 from the germline V gene are DFQATT and SNEGSKA (reference sequence). Trimming cost V 1 base and J 7 bases, with 6 bases left between them. The CDR3 is 11 amino acids. This CDR3 is CSARAKNTQYF. The CDR3, as DNA: TGCAGTGCTAGAGCCAAAAATACGCAGTATTTT.

The table lists this clone with a few counts. The chain carries TRBV6-5 and TRBJ1-3; 7 nucleotides line up with TRBD1. Germline V gives CDR1 MNHEY, CDR2 SVGAGI. The CDR3 length is 15 residues. The J segment lost 2 bases and the V segment lost 0 bases, leaving 1 base of the junction unmatched. DNA of the CDR3: TGTGCCAGCAGTTACTCGACAGGGACTGGAAACACCATATATTTT. This translates into CASSYSTGTGNTIYF.

The rearrangement joins TRBV9 to TRBJ2-1, with TRBD2 matching 7 bases. Looked up from germline, CDR1 is SGDLS and CDR2 is YYNGEE. The CDR3 length is 13 residues. V lost 2 bases to trimming and J lost 9 bases; unmatched junction nucleotides: 5. The DNA for the CDR3 is TGTGCCAGCAGCGTGGCTACTAGCGCTGAGCAGTTCTTC. Translated, it gives CASSVATSAEQFF. The whole variable domain, filled in from reference TRBV9 and TRBJ2-1, reads DSGVTQTPKHLITATGQRVTLRCSPRSGDLSVYWYQQSLDQGLQFLIQYYNGEERAKGNILERFSAQQFPDLHSELNLSSLELGDSALYFCASSVATSAEQFFGPGTRLTVL.